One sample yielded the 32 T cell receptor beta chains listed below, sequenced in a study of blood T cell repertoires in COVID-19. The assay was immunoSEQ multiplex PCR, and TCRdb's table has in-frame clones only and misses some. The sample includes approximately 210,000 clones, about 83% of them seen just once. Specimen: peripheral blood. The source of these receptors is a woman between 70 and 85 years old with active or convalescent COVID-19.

The CDR3 DNA reads as TGTGCCACCAGTTCGGGGGAGGGGTGGCAGTTCTTC. Amino acid sequence: CATSSGEGWQFF. V usage is TRBV24-1 and J usage is TRBJ2-1; TRBD2 agrees at 7 bases. V shed 6 bases and J 12 bases; nucleotides not matched to a gene: 7. Germline lookup yields CDR1 KGHDR and CDR2 SFDVKD. This CDR3 comprises 12 residues.

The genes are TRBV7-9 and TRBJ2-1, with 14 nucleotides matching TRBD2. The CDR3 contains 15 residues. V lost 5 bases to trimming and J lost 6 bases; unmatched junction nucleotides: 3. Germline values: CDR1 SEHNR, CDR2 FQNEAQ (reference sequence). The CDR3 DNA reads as TGTGCCAGCAGCCCTGGACTAGCGGGAGGCAATGAGCAGTTCTTC. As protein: CASSPGLAGGNEQFF.

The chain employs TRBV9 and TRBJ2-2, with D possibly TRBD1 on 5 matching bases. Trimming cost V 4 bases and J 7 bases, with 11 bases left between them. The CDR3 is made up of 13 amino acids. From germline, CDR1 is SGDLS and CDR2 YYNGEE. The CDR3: CASSPYDSGELFF. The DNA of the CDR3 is TGTGCCAGCAGCCCATACGACAGCGGGGAGCTGTTTTTT.

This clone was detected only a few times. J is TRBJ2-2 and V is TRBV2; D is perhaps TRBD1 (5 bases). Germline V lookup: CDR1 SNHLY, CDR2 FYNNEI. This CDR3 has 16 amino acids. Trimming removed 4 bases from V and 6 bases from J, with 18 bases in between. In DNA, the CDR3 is TGTGCCAGCAGTGTCAGACCTCCTACAGGAGCCGGGGAGCTGTTTTTT. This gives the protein CASSVRPPTGAGELFF.

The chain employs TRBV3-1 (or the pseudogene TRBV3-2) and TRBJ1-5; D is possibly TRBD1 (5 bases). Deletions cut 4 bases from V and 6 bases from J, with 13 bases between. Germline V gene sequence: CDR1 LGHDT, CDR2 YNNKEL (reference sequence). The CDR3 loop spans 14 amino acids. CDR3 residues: CASSLTQGIQPQHF. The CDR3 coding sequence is TGTGCCAGCAGCCTTACCCAGGGTATTCAGCCCCAGCATTTT.

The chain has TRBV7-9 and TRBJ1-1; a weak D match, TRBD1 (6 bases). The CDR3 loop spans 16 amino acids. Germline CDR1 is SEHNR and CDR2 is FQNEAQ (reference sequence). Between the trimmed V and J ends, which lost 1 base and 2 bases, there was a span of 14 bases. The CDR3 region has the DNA TGTGCCAGCAGCTTAGATTGGGGGGGCCCCAACACTGAAGCTTTCTTT. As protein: CASSLDWGGPNTEAFF.

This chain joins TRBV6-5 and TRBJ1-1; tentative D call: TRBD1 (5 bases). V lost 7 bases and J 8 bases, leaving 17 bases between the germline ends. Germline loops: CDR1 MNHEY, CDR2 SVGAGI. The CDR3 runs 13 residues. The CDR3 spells CASTTGGPREAFF. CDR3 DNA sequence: TGTGCCAGCACCACCGGGGGTCCGAGGGAAGCTTTCTTT.

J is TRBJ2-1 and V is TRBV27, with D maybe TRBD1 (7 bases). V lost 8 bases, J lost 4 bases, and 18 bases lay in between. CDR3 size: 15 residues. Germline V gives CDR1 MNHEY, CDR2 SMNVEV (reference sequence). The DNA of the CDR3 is TGTGCCAGCTTAACAGGGGCGGGGAAGTACAATGAGCAGTTCTTC. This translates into CASLTGAGKYNEQFF.

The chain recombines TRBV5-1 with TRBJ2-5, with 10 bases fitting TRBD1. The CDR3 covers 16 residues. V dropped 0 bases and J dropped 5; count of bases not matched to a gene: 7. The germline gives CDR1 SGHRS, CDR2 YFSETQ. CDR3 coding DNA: TGCGCCAGCAGCTTGGGGCCGACAGGGGGCCGTGAGACCCAGTACTTC. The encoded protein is CASSLGPTGGRETQYF.

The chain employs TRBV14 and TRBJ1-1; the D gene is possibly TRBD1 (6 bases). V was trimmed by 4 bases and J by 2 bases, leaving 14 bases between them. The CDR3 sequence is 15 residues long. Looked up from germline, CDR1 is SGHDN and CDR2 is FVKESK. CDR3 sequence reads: CASSRPGHTNTEAFF. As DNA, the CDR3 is TGTGCCAGCAGCCGACCGGGACACACTAACACTGAAGCTTTCTTT.

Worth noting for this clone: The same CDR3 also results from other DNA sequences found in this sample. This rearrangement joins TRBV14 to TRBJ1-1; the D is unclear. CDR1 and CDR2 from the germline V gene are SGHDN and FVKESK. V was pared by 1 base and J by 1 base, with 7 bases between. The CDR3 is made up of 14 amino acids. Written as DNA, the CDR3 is TGTGCCAGCAGCCAAGTTCGGGGGAACACTGAAGCTTTCTTT. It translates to CASSQVRGNTEAFF.

The CDR3 region has the DNA TGCAGTGCTAGTAGCAGGACTCGGCACGAGCAGTACTTC. As protein: CSASSRTRHEQYF. The chain carries TRBV20-1 and TRBJ2-7; TRBD2 might be the D (5 bases). V lost 3 bases, J lost 5 bases, and 14 bases lay in between. The CDR3 extends over 13 amino acids. Germline lookup yields CDR1 DFQATT and CDR2 SNEGSKA (reference sequence).

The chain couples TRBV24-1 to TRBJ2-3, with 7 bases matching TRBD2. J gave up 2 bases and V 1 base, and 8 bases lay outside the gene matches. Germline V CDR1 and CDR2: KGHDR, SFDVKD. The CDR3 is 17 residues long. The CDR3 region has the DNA TGTGCCACCAGTGATTTTTCAGAGCGGGACCCCACAGATACGCAGTATTTT. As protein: CATSDFSERDPTDTQYF.

CDR3: CASSWASGSPSGYEQYF. The CDR3 DNA is TGTGCCAGCAGTTGGGCTAGCGGGAGCCCCTCGGGCTACGAGCAGTACTTC. The rearrangement links TRBV28 to TRBJ2-7; 10 nucleotides line up with TRBD2. The V segment lost 4 bases and the J segment 3 bases; nucleotides outside the gene matches: 12. This CDR3 has 17 residues. Per germline, CDR1 MDHEN and CDR2 SYDVKM. Using reference TRBV28 and TRBJ2-7 for the parts outside the CDR3, the full variable domain is DVKVTQSSRYLVKRTGEKVFLECVQDMDHENMFWYRQDPGLGLRLIYFSYDVKMKEKGDIPEGYSVSREKKERFSLILESASTNQTSMYLCASSWASGSPSGYEQYFGPGTRLTVT.

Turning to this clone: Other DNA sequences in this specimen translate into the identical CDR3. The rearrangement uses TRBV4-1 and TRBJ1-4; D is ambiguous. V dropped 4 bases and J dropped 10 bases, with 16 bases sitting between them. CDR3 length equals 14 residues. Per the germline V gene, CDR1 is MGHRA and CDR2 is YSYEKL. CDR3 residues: CASSPPLAPGKLFF. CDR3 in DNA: TGCGCCAGCAGCCCCCCCCTGGCCCCGGGAAAACTGTTTTTT.

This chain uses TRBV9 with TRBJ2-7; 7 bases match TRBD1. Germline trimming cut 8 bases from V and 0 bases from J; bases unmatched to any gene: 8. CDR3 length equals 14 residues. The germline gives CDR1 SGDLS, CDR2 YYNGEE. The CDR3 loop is CARPGQPFSYEQYF. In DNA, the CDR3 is TGTGCCAGGCCGGGACAGCCCTTCTCCTACGAGCAGTACTTC.

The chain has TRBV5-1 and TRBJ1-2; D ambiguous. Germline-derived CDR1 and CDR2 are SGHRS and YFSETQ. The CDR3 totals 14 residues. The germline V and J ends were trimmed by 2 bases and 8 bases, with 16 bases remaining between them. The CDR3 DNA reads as TGCGCCAGCAGCTTTTCTGGGGAGGTTGGCGGCTACACCTTC. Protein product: CASSFSGEVGGYTF.

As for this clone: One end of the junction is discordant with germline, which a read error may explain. The CDR3 DNA reads TGTGCCACACGAATCGACAGCTCTAGAAACACCATATATTTT. It is translated as CATRIDSSRNTIYF. The J gene is TRBJ1-3, the V gene TRBV2; TRBD1 is a possible D gene (5 bases). The CDR3 totals 14 residues. Per the germline V gene, CDR1 is SNHLY and CDR2 is FYNNEI.

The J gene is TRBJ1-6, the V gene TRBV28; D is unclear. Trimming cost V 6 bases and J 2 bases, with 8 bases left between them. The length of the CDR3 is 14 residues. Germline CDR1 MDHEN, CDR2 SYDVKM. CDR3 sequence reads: CASRREAYNSPLHF. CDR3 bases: TGTGCCAGCAGGCGGGAAGCCTATAATTCACCCCTCCACTTT. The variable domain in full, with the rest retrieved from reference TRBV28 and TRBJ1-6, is DVKVTQSSRYLVKRTGEKVFLECVQDMDHENMFWYRQDPGLGLRLIYFSYDVKMKEKGDIPEGYSVSREKKERFSLILESASTNQTSMYLCASRREAYNSPLHFGNGTRLTVT.

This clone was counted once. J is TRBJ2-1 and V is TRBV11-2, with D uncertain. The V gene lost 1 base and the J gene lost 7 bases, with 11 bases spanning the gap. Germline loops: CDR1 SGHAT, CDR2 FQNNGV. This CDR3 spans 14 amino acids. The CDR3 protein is CASSLGFFENEQFF. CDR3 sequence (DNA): TGTGCCAGCAGCTTAGGGTTTTTCGAGAATGAGCAGTTCTTC.

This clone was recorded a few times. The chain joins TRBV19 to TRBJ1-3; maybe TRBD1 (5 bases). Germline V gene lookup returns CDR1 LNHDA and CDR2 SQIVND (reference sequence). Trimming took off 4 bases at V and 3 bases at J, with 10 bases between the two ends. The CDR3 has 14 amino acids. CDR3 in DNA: TGTGCCAGTAGTACAAGGGGTGATGGAAACACCATATATTTT. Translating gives CASSTRGDGNTIYF.

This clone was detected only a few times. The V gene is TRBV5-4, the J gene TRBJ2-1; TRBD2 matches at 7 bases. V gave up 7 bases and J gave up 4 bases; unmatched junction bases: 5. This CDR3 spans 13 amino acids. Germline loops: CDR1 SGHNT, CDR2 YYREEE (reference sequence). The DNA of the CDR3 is TGTGCCAGCTCAGACGGGGGGTACAATGAGCAGTTCTTC. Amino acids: CASSDGGYNEQFF.

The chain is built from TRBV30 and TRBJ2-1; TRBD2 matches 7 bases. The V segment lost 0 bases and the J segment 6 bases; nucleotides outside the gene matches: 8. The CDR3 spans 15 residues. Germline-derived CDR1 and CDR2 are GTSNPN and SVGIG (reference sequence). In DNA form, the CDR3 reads TGTGCCTGGAGTGTAGGTGCGGGAGCTTTCAATGAGCAGTTCTTC. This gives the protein CAWSVGAGAFNEQFF.

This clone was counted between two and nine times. CDR3 sequence reads: CASTKGLDTDTQYF. CDR3 DNA sequence: TGTGCCAGCACCAAAGGACTAGACACAGATACGCAGTATTTT. J is TRBJ2-3 and V is TRBV27; 7 nucleotides line up with TRBD2. The CDR3 extends over 14 amino acids. V shed 7 bases, J shed 2 bases, and the junction held 6 bases outside the gene matches. Germline assignment: CDR1 MNHEY and CDR2 SMNVEV (reference sequence).

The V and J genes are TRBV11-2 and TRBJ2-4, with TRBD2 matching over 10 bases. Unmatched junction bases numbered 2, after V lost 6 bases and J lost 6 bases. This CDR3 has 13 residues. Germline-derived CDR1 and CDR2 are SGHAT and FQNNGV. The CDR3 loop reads CASRRLAGNIQYF. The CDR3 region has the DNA TGTGCCAGCAGACGACTAGCGGGAAACATTCAGTACTTC.

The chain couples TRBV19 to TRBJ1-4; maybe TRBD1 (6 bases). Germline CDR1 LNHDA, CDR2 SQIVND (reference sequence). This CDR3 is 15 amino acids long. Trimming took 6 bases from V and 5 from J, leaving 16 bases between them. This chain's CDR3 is CASSGPDRPNEKLFF. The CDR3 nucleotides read TGTGCCAGTAGCGGTCCGGACAGACCGAATGAAAAACTGTTTTTT.

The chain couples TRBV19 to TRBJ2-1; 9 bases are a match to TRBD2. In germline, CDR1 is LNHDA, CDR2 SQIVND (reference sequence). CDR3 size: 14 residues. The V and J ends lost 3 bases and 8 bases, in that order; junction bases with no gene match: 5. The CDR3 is CASSIEREVDEQFF. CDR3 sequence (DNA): TGTGCCAGTAGTATTGAGCGGGAGGTCGATGAGCAGTTCTTC.

The CDR3 DNA sequence: TGTGCCACCAGCAGAACCCTAGGCCCACCCCCGCTGGATACGCAGTATTTT. This codes for CATSRTLGPPPLDTQYF. The genes are TRBV15 and TRBJ2-3, with D unresolved. V was cut by 2 bases and J by 6 bases, with 21 bases left in between. Germline lookup yields CDR1 LNHNV and CDR2 YYDKDF (reference sequence). The CDR3 runs 17 residues.

The CDR3 region is CSVDVGGSGHEQFF. CDR3 DNA sequence: TGCAGCGTTGATGTCGGCGGGTCGGGCCATGAGCAGTTCTTC. V and J are TRBV29-1 and TRBJ2-1, with D possibly TRBD2 on 5 matching bases. The length of the CDR3 is 14 residues. Germline V gene sequence: CDR1 SQVTM, CDR2 ANQGSEA. V lost 3 bases to trimming and J lost 8 bases, with 17 bases between them.

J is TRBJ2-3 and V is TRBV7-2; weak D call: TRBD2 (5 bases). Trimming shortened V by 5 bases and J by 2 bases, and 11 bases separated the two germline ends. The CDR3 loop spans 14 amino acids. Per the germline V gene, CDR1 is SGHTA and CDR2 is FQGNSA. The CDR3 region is CASSNSGNTDTQYF. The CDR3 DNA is TGTGCCAGCAGCAACAGCGGCAACACAGATACGCAGTATTTT.

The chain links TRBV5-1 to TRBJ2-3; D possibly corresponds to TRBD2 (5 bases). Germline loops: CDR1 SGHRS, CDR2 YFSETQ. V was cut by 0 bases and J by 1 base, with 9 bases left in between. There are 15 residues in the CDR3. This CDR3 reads CASSLAGIGTDTQYF. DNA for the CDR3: TGCGCCAGCAGCTTGGCGGGGATCGGCACAGATACGCAGTATTTT.

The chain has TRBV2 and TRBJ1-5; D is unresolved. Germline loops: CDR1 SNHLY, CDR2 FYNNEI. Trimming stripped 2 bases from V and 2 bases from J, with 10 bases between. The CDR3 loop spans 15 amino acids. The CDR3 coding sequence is TGTGCCAGCAGTGAATGGGAGATGGGCAATCAGCCCCAGCATTTT. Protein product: CASSEWEMGNQPQHF. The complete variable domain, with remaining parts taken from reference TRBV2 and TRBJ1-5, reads EPEVTQTPSHQVTQMGQEVILRCVPISNHLYFYWYRQILGQKVEFLVSFYNNEISEKSEIFDDQFSVERPDGSNFTLKIRSTKLEDSAMYFCASSEWEMGNQPQHFGDGTRLSIL.